This T cell receptor beta chain derives from a study of T cells after yellow fever vaccination. Overall study: Those fractions that held only low numbers of cells were prepared using the SMART-Seq v4 Ultra Low Input RNA kit.

This CDR3 contains 14 residues. Trimming pared 2 bases from V and 1 base from J, leaving 8 bases between. This clonotype has at least ten counts. Antigen specificity is unknown. It was through 5'RACE template switching that TCR cDNA was made, with a universal primer site and UMIs added. A single record per CDR3 protein comes from TCRdb applying MiXCR to the 5' RACE reads. The sample shows roughly 250,000 distinct CDR3 sequences, 13% of them seen only once. Study-wide findings and caveats: Shared CD4/CD8 clonotypes were a small share, likely from convergent recombination.

The specimen comprised CD4+ T cells sorted from PBMCs, sampled 45 days after the yellow fever booster vaccination. The genes are TRBV12-3 or TRBV12-4 and TRBJ1-1; perhaps TRBD1 as D (5 bases). This receptor was taken from a man younger than 40 who received the YFV17D yellow fever vaccine. The CDR3 is CASSLTGGNTEAFF. CDR3 coding DNA: TGTGCCAGCAGTTTAACCGGGGGGAACACTGAAGCTTTCTTT.